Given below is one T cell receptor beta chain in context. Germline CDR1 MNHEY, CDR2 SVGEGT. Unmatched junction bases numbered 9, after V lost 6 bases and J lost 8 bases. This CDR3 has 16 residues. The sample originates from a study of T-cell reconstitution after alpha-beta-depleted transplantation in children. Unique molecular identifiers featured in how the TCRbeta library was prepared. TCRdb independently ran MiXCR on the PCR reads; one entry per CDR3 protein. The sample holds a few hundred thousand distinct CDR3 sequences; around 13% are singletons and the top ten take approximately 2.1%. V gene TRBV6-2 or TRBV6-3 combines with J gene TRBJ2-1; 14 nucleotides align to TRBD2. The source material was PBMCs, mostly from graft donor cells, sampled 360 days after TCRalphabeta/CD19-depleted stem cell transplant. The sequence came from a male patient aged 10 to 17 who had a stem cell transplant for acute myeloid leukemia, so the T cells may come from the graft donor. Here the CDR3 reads CASSLTGLAGVYEQFF. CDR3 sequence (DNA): TGTGCCAGCAGCCTCACGGGACTAGCGGGAGTCTATGAGCAGTTCTTC.